These 27 T cell receptor beta chains originate from one sample sequenced in a study of OX40 agonist ivuxolimab in advanced cancers. Method: immunoSEQ multiplex PCR; TCRdb's copy keeps in-frame clones and lacks some. Of 90,000 or so clones in the sample, about 87% were seen once. Here the sequenced sample was CD4+ or CD8+ T cells sorted from blood, taken in a trial of the OX40 agonist ivuxolimab. The receptor source for this set is an adult with an advanced solid tumor such as melanoma, head and neck, liver or kidney cancer.

This chain joins TRBV18 and TRBJ2-7; 9 positions agree with TRBD2. CDR1 and CDR2 (germline): KGHSH, LQKENI. This CDR3 region has 16 residues. The ends lost 2 bases at V and 0 bases at J; junction bases unmatched: 5. As DNA, the CDR3 is TGTGCCAGCTCACCAGTACCTAGCGGGGCCTCCTACGAGCAGTACTTC. Translated: CASSPVPSGASYEQYF. The full variable domain, with the rest looked up from reference TRBV18 and TRBJ2-7, is NAGVMQNPRHLVRRRGQEARLRCSPMKGHSHVYWYRQLPEEGLKFMVYLQKENIIDESGMPKERFSAEFPKEGPSILRIQQVVRGDSAAYFCASSPVPSGASYEQYFGPGTRLTVT.

The CDR3 DNA sequence: TGTGCCAGCAGTGAAAGGGCAGGGGGTGAAAAACTGTTTTTT. Amino acids: CASSERAGGEKLFF. The chain recombines TRBV25-1 with TRBJ1-4, with 7 bases identical to TRBD1. This CDR3 comprises 14 residues. Germline CDR1 and CDR2: MGHDK and SYGVNS. V was pared by 2 bases and J by 7 bases, with 4 bases of the junction left unmatched. Full variable domain (missing parts from reference TRBV25-1 and TRBJ1-4): EADIYQTPRYLVIGTGKKITLECSQTMGHDKMYWYQQDPGMELHLIHYSYGVNSTEKGDLSSESTVSRIRTEHFPLTLESARPSHTSQYLCASSERAGGEKLFFGSGTQLSVL.

The chain couples TRBV7-2 to TRBJ1-1; tentatively, D is TRBD1 (6 bases). The CDR3 has 17 residues. V was cut by 0 bases and J by 2 bases, with 16 bases left in between. The germline CDR1 and CDR2 sequences are SGHTA and FQGNSA. The CDR3 DNA follows: TGTGCCAGCAGCTTAGCGCTAGGGGGGGCTGCAAACACTGAAGCTTTCTTT. Its protein product is CASSLALGGAANTEAFF.

The genes are TRBV21-1 and TRBJ1-5; TRBD1, the table's D call, was not compared with the DNA. TRBV21-1 is noted as a pseudogene. The CDR3 totals 13 residues. The CDR3 bases are TGTGCCAGCAGCTCACAGGGGATGCAGCCCCAGCATTTT. Protein: CASSSQGMQPQHF.

This rearrangement joins TRBV19 to TRBJ1-1; 8 nucleotides align to TRBD1. This CDR3 has 13 amino acids. Trimming took 7 bases from V and 12 from J; bases not matched to a gene: 13. Germline CDR1 and CDR2: LNHDA and SQIVND (reference sequence). CDR3 DNA: TGTGCCAGTAAACCAGGGGGCCCGGCCACTCCTTTCTTT. Translating it yields CASKPGGPATPFF. The whole variable domain, remainder taken from reference TRBV19 and TRBJ1-1, is DGGITQSPKYLFRKEGQNVTLSCEQNLNHDAMYWYRQDPGQGLRLIYYSQIVNDFQKGDIAEGYSVSREKKESFPLTVTSAQKNPTAFYLCASKPGGPATPFFGQGTRLTVV.

This clone has a count of ten or more. The chain recombines TRBV6-1 with TRBJ1-3; D is perhaps TRBD1 (6 bases). V lost 7 bases to trimming and J lost 4 bases, with 17 bases between them. The CDR3 runs 15 residues. The V gene's germline CDR1 is MNHNS and CDR2 SASEGT. The CDR3 bases are TGTGCCAGCACCGACTGGCGGGGGCAAGGAAACACCATATATTTT. This encodes CASTDWRGQGNTIYF.

The V call is TRBV27, the J call TRBJ1-1; D unresolved. This CDR3 is built from 13 residues. With 4 bases removed from V and 5 bases from J, the gap between germline ends came to 11 bases. Germline CDR1 MNHEY, CDR2 SMNVEV (reference sequence). In DNA, the CDR3 is TGTGCCAGCAGTTGGGCGGGTGGGACTGAAGCTTTCTTT. It specifies CASSWAGGTEAFF.

This clone qualifies as medium-sized (0.01 to 0.1%). The chain couples TRBV30 to TRBJ2-7; TRBD2 matches at 11 bases. This CDR3 is 15 amino acids long. J lost 1 base, V lost 2 bases, and 4 bases had no gene match. Germline V gene sequence: CDR1 GTSNPN, CDR2 SVGIG (reference sequence). The chain's CDR3 is CAWSSASGGSYEQYF. CDR3 bases: TGTGCCTGGAGTTCGGCTAGCGGGGGGTCCTACGAGCAGTACTTC.

This rearrangement joins TRBV7-2 to TRBJ2-3; TRBD1 aligns across 11 bases. The V gene end was trimmed by 4 bases and the J gene end by 2 bases; junction bases not matched to a gene: 8. In germline, CDR1 is SGHTA, CDR2 FQGNSA. This CDR3 has 17 amino acids. Here the CDR3 reads CASSWAGQGASTDTQYF. The CDR3, as DNA: TGTGCCAGCAGCTGGGCCGGACAGGGGGCGTCCACAGATACGCAGTATTTT.

The V and J genes are TRBV2 and TRBJ1-5; D is unclear. The V end lost 2 bases, the J end lost 0 bases, and 5 bases lay between the germline ends. Germline-derived CDR1 and CDR2 are SNHLY and FYNNEI. CDR3 size: 14 residues. The CDR3 here is CASSEQNSNQPQHF. The CDR3 region has the DNA TGTGCCAGCAGTGAACAGAATAGCAATCAGCCCCAGCATTTT.

The chain carries TRBV7-2 and TRBJ2-3, with 7 positions matching TRBD1. After removal of 5 bases from V and 0 bases from J, the junction contained 5 bases not matched to a gene. Per the germline V gene, CDR1 is SGHTA and CDR2 is FQGNSA. The CDR3 is 15 residues long. CDR3 residues: CASSQTGSSTDTQYF. DNA of the CDR3: TGTGCCAGCAGCCAGACAGGGAGCAGCACAGATACGCAGTATTTT.

The CDR3 DNA is TGTGCCTGGAGTCCAACAGGTAGCAATCAGCCCCAGCATTTT. This sequence encodes CAWSPTGSNQPQHF. The chain is built from TRBV30 and TRBJ1-5, with TRBD1 as a possible D gene (5 bases). This CDR3 is built from 14 residues. Per the germline V gene, CDR1 is GTSNPN and CDR2 is SVGIG (reference sequence). V lost 2 bases, J lost 0 bases, and 8 bases lay in between. Together with reference TRBV30 and TRBJ1-5, the CDR3 gives the full variable domain: SQTIHQWPATLVQPVGSPLSLECTVEGTSNPNLYWYRQAAGRGLQLLFYSVGIGQISSEVPQNLSASRPQDRQFILSSKKLLLSDSGFYLCAWSPTGSNQPQHFGDGTRLSIL.

This CDR3 reads CSVAVWGDTQYF. CDR3 nucleotides: TGCAGCGTTGCAGTATGGGGGGATACGCAGTATTTT. The J gene is TRBJ2-3, the V gene TRBV29-1; possibly TRBD1 or TRBD2 for D (5 bases each). From germline, CDR1 is SQVTM and CDR2 ANQGSEA. This CDR3 has 12 residues. Deletions cut 4 bases from V and 6 bases from J, with 11 bases between.

The chain employs TRBV7-2 and TRBJ2-7, with TRBD2 identical over 11 bases. V trimming: 3 bases; J trimming: 3 bases; junction bases outside the gene matches: 4. The germline CDR1 and CDR2 sequences are SGHTA and FQGNSA. This CDR3 region has 15 residues. CDR3 bases: TGTGCCAGCAGCTTCGCCGGGACTAGCGGCTACGAGCAGTACTTC. It specifies CASSFAGTSGYEQYF. Full variable domain (outside the CDR3, taken from reference TRBV7-2 and TRBJ2-7): GAGVSQSPSNKVTEKGKDVELRCDPISGHTALYWYRQSLGQGLEFLIYFQGNSAPDKSGLPSDRFSAERTGGSVSTLTIQRTQQEDSAVYLCASSFAGTSGYEQYFGPGTRLTVT.

The CDR3 DNA is TGTGCCAGCAGTCCTCACCGGAGGACTAGCGGAGAGACCCAGTACTTC. This translates into CASSPHRRTSGETQYF. The chain combines TRBV2 with TRBJ2-5; TRBD2 aligns across 10 bases. With 5 bases clipped from V and 4 bases from J, the junction kept 10 bases outside the gene matches. The CDR3 has 16 residues. Germline V gene lookup returns CDR1 SNHLY and CDR2 FYNNEI.

CDR3 protein: CASSPGDSENEKLFF. The CDR3, as DNA: TGTGCCAGCAGCCCCGGGGACAGTGAGAATGAAAAACTGTTTTTT. The V call is TRBV7-2, the J call TRBJ1-4; 7 bases are a match to TRBD1. Germline CDR1 is SGHTA and CDR2 is FQGNSA. J lost 5 bases, V lost 5 bases, and 8 bases had no gene match. There are 15 residues in the CDR3.

This chain uses TRBV15 with TRBJ1-4; 8 bases are shared with TRBD1. The CDR3 extends over 16 amino acids. Trimming at V came to 0 bases and at J to 10 bases, leaving 10 bases not matched to a gene. Germline V gene lookup returns CDR1 LNHNV and CDR2 YYDKDF (reference sequence). CDR3 in DNA: TGTGCCACCAGCAGAGATGACAGGGGCCAGCAGGGAAAACTGTTTTTT. Translating gives CATSRDDRGQQGKLFF.

The V call is TRBV2, the J call TRBJ1-1; 8 bases are a match to TRBD1. There are 13 residues in the CDR3. The V and J ends lost 7 bases and 6 bases, in that order; junction bases with no gene match: 7. Germline V gene sequence: CDR1 SNHLY, CDR2 FYNNEI. CDR3 in amino acids: CASKVDRAPEAFF. Here the CDR3 DNA reads TGTGCCAGCAAAGTGGACAGGGCCCCTGAAGCTTTCTTT.

V usage is TRBV6-5 and J usage is TRBJ2-7; 9 nucleotides align to TRBD1. There are 13 residues in the CDR3. With 6 bases clipped from V and 9 bases from J, the junction kept 9 bases outside the gene matches. Per germline, CDR1 MNHEY and CDR2 SVGAGI. CDR3 loop: CASSRDRVEWQYF. Here the CDR3 DNA reads TGTGCCAGCAGCCGGGACAGGGTAGAGTGGCAGTACTTC.

The rearrangement links TRBV29-1 to TRBJ2-6; D is unresolved. Germline V lookup: CDR1 SQVTM, CDR2 ANQGSEA. V was pared by 7 bases and J by 1 base, with 8 bases between. The CDR3 contains 13 residues. CDR3 DNA: TGCAGCGCGGGTACATCTGGGGCCAACGTCCTGACTTTC. Translating it yields CSAGTSGANVLTF.

The chain recombines TRBV15 with TRBJ2-1; 8 nucleotides match TRBD1. V was pared by 1 base and J by 2 bases, with 1 base of the junction left unmatched. Germline CDR1 LNHNV, CDR2 YYDKDF (reference sequence). The CDR3 has 15 residues. CDR3 nucleotide sequence: TGTGCCACCAGCAGAGCAGGGGGCCCCTACAATGAGCAGTTCTTC. Amino acid sequence: CATSRAGGPYNEQFF.

This sequence joins TRBV11-2 and TRBJ2-5, with 11 bases matching TRBD2. The CDR3 sequence is 15 residues long. CDR1 is SGHAT, CDR2 FQNNGV, per germline. V lost 0 bases, J lost 10 bases, and 7 bases stayed unmatched. CDR3 coding DNA: TGTGCCAGCAGCTTAGAGAAACTAGCGGGGGTCGGCCAGTACTTC. This encodes CASSLEKLAGVGQYF.

This clone appeared a single time. DNA of the CDR3: TGTGCCAGCAGTCGTAGCGGGAGGGAAAATGAGCAGTTCTTC. Translation gives CASSRSGRENEQFF. The chain recombines TRBV28 with TRBJ2-1; TRBD2 aligns across 11 bases. The germline V gene encodes CDR1 MDHEN and CDR2 SYDVKM. Trimming removed 5 bases from V and 7 bases from J; junction bases left unmatched: 4. The CDR3 covers 14 residues.

The V gene is TRBV10-1, the J gene TRBJ2-5; 11 positions match TRBD1. V dropped 2 bases and J dropped 2; count of bases not matched to a gene: 13. Germline V gives CDR1 WNHNN, CDR2 SYGVQD (reference sequence). CDR3 size: 19 residues. CDR3 DNA sequence: TGCGCCAGCAGTGAGCCGGGACAGGGGGAGGTGGTTCGGCAAGAGACCCAGTACTTC. Translated: CASSEPGQGEVVRQETQYF.

The V and J genes are TRBV7-2 and TRBJ2-5, with TRBD1 identical over 8 bases. Germline trimming cut 5 bases from V and 7 bases from J; bases unmatched to any gene: 21. Germline loops: CDR1 SGHTA, CDR2 FQGNSA. The CDR3 sequence is 18 residues long. CDR3 protein: CASSRPGWDQGAPGTQYF. The CDR3 DNA follows: TGTGCCAGCAGCCGGCCCGGCTGGGATCAGGGGGCCCCAGGGACCCAGTACTTC.

The rearrangement joins TRBV5-1 to TRBJ2-3; no clear D. V lost 0 bases, J lost 0 bases, and 11 bases lay in between. Germline values: CDR1 SGHRS, CDR2 YFSETQ. This CDR3 is built from 16 residues. CDR3 DNA: TGCGCCAGCAGCTTGGAGGGTGTTTCTAGCACAGATACGCAGTATTTT. This sequence encodes CASSLEGVSSTDTQYF.

This rearrangement joins TRBV15 to TRBJ2-3; 12 bases align to TRBD2. The CDR3 is made up of 16 amino acids. The germline gives CDR1 LNHNV, CDR2 YYDKDF (reference sequence). The V and J ends lost 3 bases and 4 bases, in that order; junction bases with no gene match: 5. Here the CDR3 reads CATSSRLAGEADTQYF. Here the CDR3 DNA reads TGTGCCACCAGCAGCCGACTAGCGGGAGAGGCAGATACGCAGTATTTT.